This paragraph covers one T cell receptor beta chain sequence. The record originates from a study of blood T cell repertoires in COVID-19. V lost 4 bases and J lost 3; bases outside the gene matches: 7. The CDR3 loop spans 16 amino acids. The germline V gene has CDR1 MGHRA and CDR2 YSYEKL. Only in-frame clones appear in the TCRdb table, and some are missing; sequencing was by immunoSEQ multiplex PCR. The data contain about 250,000 clones, 88% of them seen just once; the ten biggest clones take up 1.2% to 1.5%. This clonotype originated in an older man with acute or convalescent COVID-19. The V gene is TRBV4-1, the J gene TRBJ1-5, with 9 bases identical to TRBD1. Material: peripheral blood. CDR3 sequence reads: CASSRSRDRANQPQHF. The CDR3 DNA reads as TGCGCCAGCAGCCGCTCCCGGGACAGGGCCAATCAGCCCCAGCATTTT.